Listed here are 6 T cell receptor beta chains from one sample, sequenced in a study of blood T cell repertoires in COVID-19. The repertoire was sequenced with immunoSEQ multiplex PCR; TCRdb's copy has only in-frame clones and lacks some. The sample has 150,000 to 200,000 clones, approximately 91% seen once. Material: peripheral blood. Receptor source: a man younger than 30 with acute or convalescent COVID-19.

This chain uses TRBV5-6 with TRBJ1-2; TRBD1 matches 7 bases. V trimming: 7 bases; J trimming: 11 bases; junction bases outside the gene matches: 14. The CDR3 has 13 amino acids. Per germline, CDR1 SGHDT and CDR2 YYEEEE. CDR3 nucleotide sequence: TGTGCCAGCCGCACTTGGGACAGCGTAACTTACACCTTC. Its protein product is CASRTWDSVTYTF.

The chain couples TRBV30 to TRBJ1-5, with TRBD1 as a possible D gene (6 bases). Germline values: CDR1 GTSNPN, CDR2 SVGIG (reference sequence). CDR3 length equals 14 residues. The ends were cut back, 5 bases at V and 6 bases at J, with 17 bases in the middle. The CDR3 sequence is CAWAQGGKGQPQHF. In DNA form, the CDR3 reads TGTGCCTGGGCACAGGGAGGGAAGGGTCAGCCCCAGCATTTT.

The rearrangement uses TRBV28 and TRBJ1-2; 8 nucleotides match TRBD1. Germline CDR1 reads MDHEN; CDR2 reads SYDVKM. Unmatched junction bases numbered 4, after V lost 5 bases and J lost 8 bases. The CDR3 runs 12 residues. The chain's CDR3 is CASSLRGQGYTF. DNA of the CDR3: TGTGCCAGCAGTCTCAGGGGGCAAGGCTACACCTTC.

The V gene is TRBV5-4, the J gene TRBJ2-1, with 7 bases fitting TRBD1. The CDR3 has 18 residues. Germline assignment: CDR1 SGHNT and CDR2 YYREEE (reference sequence). V shed 2 bases, J shed 8 bases, and the junction held 19 bases outside the gene matches. The DNA of the CDR3 is TGTGCCAGCAGCTTAGGGACAGTATCAACCCGTACTGTCTATGAGCAGTTCTTC. Translation gives CASSLGTVSTRTVYEQFF.

The chain employs TRBV20-1 and TRBJ2-1, with D tentatively TRBD2 (5 bases). The CDR3 runs 11 residues. CDR1 is DFQATT, CDR2 SNEGSKA, per germline (reference sequence). Trimming shortened V by 7 bases and J by 5 bases, and 9 bases separated the two germline ends. As DNA, the CDR3 is TGCAGTGTGAGCGGCGACAATGAGCAGTTCTTC. The encoded protein is CSVSGDNEQFF.

The CDR3 sequence: CAWSGGLTEAFF. The CDR3 DNA follows: TGTGCCTGGAGTGGGGGCCTGACTGAAGCTTTCTTT. This chain links TRBV30 with TRBJ1-1; maybe TRBD1 (5 bases). The CDR3 runs to 12 residues. V was trimmed by 1 base and J by 5 bases, leaving 8 bases between them. Germline V lookup: CDR1 GTSNPN, CDR2 SVGIG (reference sequence).